These T cell receptor beta chains were read from a single sample in a study of blood T cell repertoires in COVID-19. Sequencing was performed with immunoSEQ multiplex PCR; in TCRdb, only in-frame clones are kept and a portion is missing. The sample comprises more than 200,000 clones, 70% to 90% of which are singletons, and around 5.1% rests with the top ten. Sequenced sample: peripheral blood. These TCRs come from a woman in her sixties with COVID-19, enrolled during active disease. Both conserved end residues are part of each CDR3. The D gene is left open where the match is weak. Part of the rows lack a size; the others show once, few, many or a class for expanded clones.

TRBD1	TRBV28	TRBJ1-4	-	TGTGCCAGCAGGGGACAGGGGGATGAAAAACTGTTTTTT	CASRGQGDEKLFF
-	TRBV28	TRBJ2-7	-	TGTGCCAGCGCCACAGGGCTCCCCTACGAGCAGTACTTC	CASATGLPYEQYF
TRBD2	TRBV5-4	TRBJ2-1	-	TGTGCCAGCAGCTTGAGGCGGGGGAGCTCCTACAATGAGCAGTTCTTC	CASSLRRGSSYNEQFF
-	TRBV4-1	TRBJ2-7	-	TGCGCCAGCAGCCAAGGGACAAGTAGCTCCTACGAGCAGTACTTC	CASSQGTSSSYEQYF
TRBD2	TRBV7-2	TRBJ2-1	-	TGTGCCAGCAGCTTGGGGACTAGCAGGGGTGAGCAGTTCTTC	CASSLGTSRGEQFF
-	TRBV14	TRBJ1-1	-	TGTGCCAGCAGCCAATACTCCGGGACTTCGGGCACTGAAGCTTTCTTT	CASSQYSGTSGTEAFF
-	TRBV6-1	TRBJ2-6	-	TGTGCCAGCAGTGCCGCGGACACACGCTCTGGGGCCAACGTCCTGACTTTC	CASSAADTRSGANVLTF
TRBD1	TRBV11-2	TRBJ1-2	few	TGTGCCAGCAGCTACCAGGGGGGATCTAACTATGGCTACACCTTC	CASSYQGGSNYGYTF
TRBD1	TRBV10-1	TRBJ2-2	-	TGCGCCAGCAGTGAGGGGACAGGGGGCACCGGGGAGCTGTTTTTT	CASSEGTGGTGELFF
TRBD1	TRBV5-1	TRBJ2-1	-	TGCGCCAGCAGCTTGCAGAGGACAGGCTACAATGAGCAGTTCTTC	CASSLQRTGYNEQFF
-	TRBV28	TRBJ2-7	-	TGTGCCAGCAGTTTATTCTACTACGAGCAGTACTTC	CASSLFYYEQYF
TRBD2	TRBV29-1	TRBJ2-1	-	TGCAGCGTTGAAGAAGGCGGGAGGGCGGAGAATGAGCAGTTCTTC	CSVEEGGRAENEQFF
TRBD1	TRBV28	TRBJ1-2	-	TGTGCCAGCAGCTCGGGGACAGGGAGCTATGGCTACACCTTC	CASSSGTGSYGYTF
-	TRBV7-3	TRBJ2-3	-	TGTGCCAGCAGCCCCTGGGGGCTACAAGGAGATACGCAGTATTTT	CASSPWGLQGDTQYF
-	TRBV15	TRBJ1-4	-	TGTGCCACCAGCAGAGACCCAGGTTTTAATGAAAAACTGTTTTTT	CATSRDPGFNEKLFF
-	TRBV9	TRBJ1-4	once	TGTGCCAGCAGCCCGACCCTGGACAGATCCAATGAAAAACTGTTTTTT	CASSPTLDRSNEKLFF
-	TRBV4-3	TRBJ1-4	-	TGCGCCAGCAGCCCCCTTCCAGCAACTAATGAAAAACTGTTTTTT	CASSPLPATNEKLFF
TRBD1	TRBV25-1	TRBJ1-3	-	TGTGCCAACCCTCGACAGGGGCTCTCTGGAAACACCATATATTTT	CANPRQGLSGNTIYF